This TCR beta chain is from a study of T cell responses to AZD1222 COVID-19 vaccine listed by TCRdb under 2021. Concerning the study at large: A total of just over 230 trial participants underwent TCR sequencing, of whom about 210 had received two doses of AZD1222 and some 26 had received two doses of the MenACWY control vaccine. Enrollment into the trials was organized by age into subgroups of 18-55, 56-69 and 70-plus years, and those subgroups contained roughly 150, 30 and 60 TCR-sequenced participants, respectively.

According to the study, the label for this sample's time point signals: about 28 days (+/-7) after the second vaccine dose. AZD1222 recipients with second doses at about 4 weeks or about 12 weeks were pooled, because spike-specific TCR depth and breadth did not differ between schedules. Vaccinee samples came from UK trials COV001 and COV002, including a single-blind randomized controlled phase 2/3 trial of AZD1222 (ChAdOx1 nCoV-19) in healthy adults. For TCRbeta chain sequencing, PBMC samples were collected from trial participants at day 0 and at day 28 after the second dose. The CDR3 regions of human TCRbeta chains were analyzed by immunosequencing. Under the source paper's analysis protocol: TCRs in the repertoires were matched against a reference library of SARS-CoV-2-specific TCRs that had been generated with the MIRA antigen-specificity platform. Breadth was defined as the fraction of unique TCRs that were SARS-CoV-2-associated. Depth was defined as the fraction of total T cells that were SARS-CoV-2-associated. Using the MIRA data, every spike-specific TCR was mapped to the spike region that the TCR reacted to and assigned to either a CD4 or a CD8 class. Log10-transformed breadth and depth values were compared by one-way ANOVA with Sidak's multiple comparisons tests. The table was pulled from immuneACCESS by TCRdb, which kept in-frame rearrangements only. Such tables lose some clones; where checked, under half of the loss comes from unresolved V genes, and the rest has no known cause. For V, J and clone size, that table is used; D and trimming come from the DNA. The table for this sample lists 100,000 to 150,000 clones; roughly 88% of them were counted only once. About 29% of the sample comes from the top ten.

As to this clone: Its antigen has not been determined. It has no much larger one-base neighbor in the sample; base qualities were not kept.

Here is what the overall study found, with its caveats: The 56-69-year group was small, and its depth increase did not reach significance, likely because of low power. CD4 TCRs associated with the vaccine covered the entire spike protein, and the dominant responses were in regions 160-218 and 743-854. Because no day 14 peak-response samples were available, repertoires were characterized only after the peak T cell response. Conclusions about previously exposed vaccinees are limited, since just 6 or 7 AZD1222 recipients were seropositive for SARS-CoV-2 at baseline. Participants were mostly white British, with more females than males. The authors suggested clonal diversity may have been underestimated. After two AZD1222 doses, both the breadth and the depth of spike-specific TCRs were significantly higher than at day 0 and than in MenACWY recipients. Reportedly, close to half of the unique spike-specific TCRs recognized epitopes lying outside the regions that are mutated in the B.1.351 and B.1.1.7 variants.

V was cut back by 2 bases and J by 4 bases, leaving a gap of 11 bases between them. Sequences MNHNY (CDR1) and SVGAGI (CDR2) are obtained from the germline V gene (reference sequence). The CDR3, cysteine through phenylalanine, is 15 amino acids long. Only the CDR3 DNA stays, 45 bases, in frame from base 1. This TCR was sampled from an adult who received the AZD1222 COVID-19 vaccine. Sequenced material: peripheral blood, taken 28 days after the second AZD1222 dose. This sequence uses TRBV6-6 and TRBJ2-2; a weak D assignment points to TRBD2 (6 bases agree). The DNA sequence is as follows: TGTGCCAGCAGTTACACGTCGGGGGTCACCGGGGAGCTGTTTTTT. Its protein product is CASSYTSGVTGELFF.